Below, 25 T cell receptor beta chains from the same sample are listed, as sequenced in a study of blood T cell repertoires in COVID-19. Here immunoSEQ multiplex PCR was the method, and the copy in TCRdb shows in-frame clones only, minus some. Here the sample spans around 100,000 clones, roughly 90% being singletons. The sequencing sample was made of peripheral blood. These receptors all stem from a woman between 55 and 75 years old with acute or convalescent COVID-19.

CDR3: CASSDRDRAYNEQFF. In DNA, the CDR3 is TGTGCCAGCAGCGACCGGGACAGAGCCTACAATGAGCAGTTCTTC. This chain connects TRBV7-9 to TRBJ2-1; 7 bases are a match to TRBD1. This CDR3 is built from 15 residues. Germline V CDR1 and CDR2: SEHNR, FQNEAQ (reference sequence). The junction had 6 bases not matched to a gene; V was cut back by 5 bases and J by 2 bases.

The chain has TRBV10-3 and TRBJ1-2; maybe TRBD1 (6 bases). Looked up from germline, CDR1 is ENHRY and CDR2 is SYGVKD. The CDR3 consists of 14 residues. Deletions cut 4 bases from V and 4 bases from J, with 13 bases between. The CDR3 sequence is CAISGRTGSYGYTF. CDR3 bases: TGTGCCATCAGTGGAAGAACAGGGTCCTATGGCTACACCTTC.

The gene calls are TRBV4-1 and TRBJ1-1, with TRBD1 as a possible D gene (6 bases). Germline CDR1 is MGHRA and CDR2 is YSYEKL. This CDR3 comprises 18 residues. Trimming took off 0 bases at V and 3 bases at J, with 20 bases between the two ends. The CDR3 sequence: CASSQEVAGAAGYTEAFF. CDR3 DNA sequence: TGCGCCAGCAGCCAAGAGGTCGCAGGGGCCGCCGGATACACTGAAGCTTTCTTT.

The chain is built from TRBV9 and TRBJ1-2, with D unresolved. The germline V and J ends were trimmed by 0 bases and 2 bases, with 8 bases remaining between them. Germline CDR1 reads SGDLS; CDR2 reads YYNGEE. This CDR3 is built from 14 residues. The chain's CDR3 is CASSVGPENYGYTF. CDR3 sequence (DNA): TGTGCCAGCAGCGTAGGTCCGGAGAACTATGGCTACACCTTC.

This rearrangement joins TRBV18 to TRBJ2-1, with 8 positions matching TRBD2. Germline V gives CDR1 KGHSH, CDR2 LQKENI. Trimming at V came to 5 bases and at J to 10 bases, leaving 16 bases not matched to a gene. The CDR3 has 16 amino acids. The CDR3 coding sequence is TGTGCCAGCTCAGGTGCCCTACTTGGCGGGAGGAGGGAGCAGTTCTTC. The encoded protein is CASSGALLGGRREQFF.

This chain links TRBV5-4 with TRBJ1-6, with D possibly matching TRBD1 (5 bases). V lost 0 bases and J 6 bases, leaving 7 bases between the germline ends. CDR1 SGHNT and CDR2 YYREEE come from the germline V gene (reference sequence). The CDR3 runs to 14 residues. The CDR3 here is CASSLGGANSPLHF. CDR3 bases: TGTGCCAGCAGCTTGGGGGGCGCTAATTCACCCCTCCACTTT.

This sequence joins TRBV28 and TRBJ1-6, with TRBD1 matching 8 bases. Germline V lookup: CDR1 MDHEN, CDR2 SYDVKM. The trim removed 6 bases at V and 7 bases at J, leaving 5 bases unmatched. This CDR3 spans 14 amino acids. The CDR3 spells CASRTGARNSPLHF. Written as DNA, the CDR3 is TGTGCCAGCAGGACAGGGGCAAGGAATTCACCCCTCCACTTT.

V gene TRBV10-3 combines with J gene TRBJ2-3; TRBD1 agrees at 7 bases. The CDR3 covers 17 residues. Germline V gives CDR1 ENHRY, CDR2 SYGVKD. Unmatched junction bases numbered 13, after V lost 7 bases and J lost 0 bases. The CDR3 here is CAINTPGKGQSTDTQYF. CDR3 DNA: TGTGCCATCAACACACCTGGAAAGGGACAGAGCACAGATACGCAGTATTTT.

This clone was seen a single time. The V gene is TRBV5-1, the J gene TRBJ2-3; TRBD1 aligns across 11 bases. This CDR3 contains 15 residues. CDR1 is SGHRS and CDR2 is YFSETQ in the germline V gene. J lost 6 bases, V lost 0 bases, and 3 bases had no gene match. For the CDR3, the DNA is TGCGCCAGCAGCTTGGCAGGGACAGGGGGGGATACGCAGTATTTT. As protein: CASSLAGTGGDTQYF. The variable domain in full, completed from reference TRBV5-1 and TRBJ2-3, reads KAGVTQTPRYLIKTRGQQVTLSCSPISGHRSVSWYQQTPGQGLQFLFEYFSETQRNKGNFPGRFSGRQFSNSRSEMNVSTLELGDSALYLCASSLAGTGGDTQYFGPGTRLTVL.

The chain combines TRBV28 with TRBJ2-7; possible D gene TRBD1, 5 bases. The CDR3 has 14 residues. Germline V gene lookup returns CDR1 MDHEN and CDR2 SYDVKM. V lost 6 bases, J lost 0 bases, and 12 bases lay in between. CDR3 loop: CASRVDSNSYEQYF. In DNA form, the CDR3 reads TGTGCCAGCAGGGTTGACAGTAACTCCTACGAGCAGTACTTC. Supplemented by reference TRBV28 and TRBJ2-7, the full variable domain reads DVKVTQSSRYLVKRTGEKVFLECVQDMDHENMFWYRQDPGLGLRLIYFSYDVKMKEKGDIPEGYSVSREKKERFSLILESASTNQTSMYLCASRVDSNSYEQYFGPGTRLTVT.

The rearrangement uses TRBV7-2 and TRBJ1-1; D is perhaps TRBD1 (6 bases). The germline V gene has CDR1 SGHTA and CDR2 FQGNSA. Trimming took off 3 bases at V and 5 bases at J, with 16 bases between the two ends. This CDR3 has 15 amino acids. CDR3 residues: CASSFQTGRRTEAFF. Written as DNA, the CDR3 is TGTGCCAGCAGCTTCCAGACAGGACGAAGGACTGAAGCTTTCTTT.

As for this clone: The junction and the germline gene differ at one end; a read error may be behind it. This sequence joins TRBV29-1 and TRBJ2-5, with 11 positions matching TRBD2. The CDR3 is 15 amino acids. Germline V gene data show CDR1 as SQVTM and CDR2 as ANQGSEA. The CDR3 is CSVSTSGSSIETQYF. CDR3 in DNA: TGTAGCGTATCAACTAGCGGGAGTAGTATTGAGACCCAGTACTTC.

This clone has more than one count but fewer than ten. The V and J genes are TRBV9 and TRBJ1-2; 11 nucleotides line up with TRBD1. Germline V gene data show CDR1 as SGDLS and CDR2 as YYNGEE. CDR3 length equals 15 residues. Trimming took 6 bases from V and 2 from J; bases not matched to a gene: 6. CDR3 DNA: TGTGCCAGCAATAAGGGACAGGGGGTCAACTATGGCTACACCTTC. Its protein is CASNKGQGVNYGYTF.

In the case of this clone: Different DNA sequences within this sample yield the same CDR3. Here the CDR3 DNA reads TGTGCCAGCAGCTTAGGCGGAGCGAACACCGGGGAGCTGTTTTTT. Its translation: CASSLGGANTGELFF. The genes are TRBV11-2 and TRBJ2-2; D is uncertain. Per the germline V gene, CDR1 is SGHAT and CDR2 is FQNNGV. V was trimmed by 1 base and J by 0 bases, leaving 6 bases between them. The CDR3 extends over 15 amino acids.

The chain combines TRBV5-1 with TRBJ1-1; the D gene is possibly TRBD1 (6 bases). V lost 0 bases and J lost 1, with 10 bases in between. The CDR3 extends over 15 amino acids. The germline CDR1 and CDR2 sequences are SGHRS and YFSETQ. CDR3 residues: CASSLDRVANTEAFF. The CDR3 DNA reads as TGCGCCAGCAGCTTGGACAGGGTGGCGAACACTGAAGCTTTCTTT.

This rearrangement joins TRBV20-1 to TRBJ2-1, with D uncertain. Trimming left V 4 bases short and J 6 bases short, with 7 bases between. Looked up from germline, CDR1 is DFQATT and CDR2 is SNEGSKA (reference sequence). The CDR3 sequence is 11 residues long. CDR3 DNA sequence: TGCAGTGCTATGTCTTCCAATGAGCAGTTCTTC. This sequence encodes CSAMSSNEQFF.

The J gene is TRBJ1-2, the V gene TRBV5-6, with TRBD1 matching 10 bases. This CDR3 spans 16 amino acids. V lost 4 bases, J lost 7 bases, and 13 bases stayed unmatched. CDR1 is SGHDT, CDR2 YYEEEE, per germline. CDR3 loop: CASSRDFAGDRGGYTF. The DNA for the CDR3 is TGTGCCAGCAGCAGGGATTTTGCTGGGGACAGGGGTGGCTACACCTTC. The full variable domain, with the rest looked up from reference TRBV5-6 and TRBJ1-2, is DAGVTQSPTHLIKTRGQQVTLRCSPKSGHDTVSWYQQALGQGPQFIFQYYEEEERQRGNFPDRFSGHQFPNYSSELNVNALLLGDSALYLCASSRDFAGDRGGYTFGSGTRLTVV.

This sequence joins TRBV28 and TRBJ1-1; D possibly corresponds to TRBD1 (6 bases). CDR3 length equals 14 residues. V was clipped by 2 bases and J by 4 bases, with 11 bases between them. Germline CDR1 is MDHEN and CDR2 is SYDVKM. The CDR3 sequence is CASSLDRIGTEAFF. The CDR3 coding sequence is TGTGCCAGCAGTTTAGACAGGATAGGCACTGAAGCTTTCTTT. Complete variable domain (other parts from reference TRBV28 and TRBJ1-1): DVKVTQSSRYLVKRTGEKVFLECVQDMDHENMFWYRQDPGLGLRLIYFSYDVKMKEKGDIPEGYSVSREKKERFSLILESASTNQTSMYLCASSLDRIGTEAFFGQGTRLTVV.

The rearrangement joins TRBV28 to TRBJ2-1; TRBD1 agrees at 7 bases. The CDR3 extends over 14 amino acids. After removal of 7 bases from V and 5 bases from J, the junction contained 8 bases not matched to a gene. The germline V gene has CDR1 MDHEN and CDR2 SYDVKM. The CDR3 bases are TGTGCCAGCACCGTAGACAGGGTCAACAATGAGCAGTTCTTC. Translated: CASTVDRVNNEQFF.

CDR3 sequence (DNA): TGTGCCAGCAGTCCGGAGAGACTCTCTGGAAACACCATATATTTT. Translation gives CASSPERLSGNTIYF. V usage is TRBV7-8 and J usage is TRBJ1-3; D gene ambiguous. Germline V gene sequence: CDR1 SGHVS, CDR2 FQNEAQ. Trimming left V 6 bases short and J 0 bases short, with 12 bases between. The CDR3 contains 15 residues. The whole variable domain, filled in from reference TRBV7-8 and TRBJ1-3, reads GAGVSQSPRYKVAKRGQDVALRCDPISGHVSLFWYQQALGQGPEFLTYFQNEAQLDKSGLPSDRFFAERPEGSVSTLKIQRTQQEDSAVYLCASSPERLSGNTIYFGEGSWLTVV.

The chain carries TRBV19 and TRBJ1-5, with D possibly being TRBD1 (5 bases). The CDR3 is made up of 11 amino acids. Germline V gene sequence: CDR1 LNHDA, CDR2 SQIVND (reference sequence). Trimming cost V 10 bases and J 7 bases, with 11 bases left between them. CDR3 sequence reads: CATGGIQPQHF. The DNA of the CDR3 is TGTGCCACGGGGGGGATCCAGCCCCAGCATTTT. The full variable domain, in which reference TRBV19 and TRBJ1-5 provide the parts outside the CDR3, is DGGITQSPKYLFRKEGQNVTLSCEQNLNHDAMYWYRQDPGQGLRLIYYSQIVNDFQKGDIAEGYSVSREKKESFPLTVTSAQKNPTAFYLCATGGIQPQHFGDGTRLSIL.

As DNA, the CDR3 is TGTGCCAGCAAGCTAGCGGGTCCCACAGATACGCAGTATTTT. This translates into CASKLAGPTDTQYF. The chain has TRBV6-5 and TRBJ2-3; the match to TRBD2 covers 8 bases. Losses at the gene ends were 7 bases for V and 2 bases for J; bases not matched to a gene: 5. This CDR3 spans 14 amino acids. Germline V lookup: CDR1 MNHEY, CDR2 SVGAGI.

The gene calls are TRBV2 and TRBJ1-5; 7 positions agree with TRBD1. CDR1 and CDR2 from the germline V gene are SNHLY and FYNNEI. Trimming removed 7 bases from V and 4 bases from J; junction bases left unmatched: 10. This CDR3 has 15 amino acids. The CDR3 sequence is CASTTGTAYNQPQHF. The CDR3 nucleotides are TGTGCCAGCACGACCGGGACAGCGTATAATCAGCCCCAGCATTTT.

DNA for the CDR3: TGTGCCAGCAGCTTAGGAACAGGGCAAGAAAAACTGTTTTTT. Translating it yields CASSLGTGQEKLFF. The chain couples TRBV7-9 to TRBJ1-4; tentatively, D is TRBD1 (6 bases). V was clipped by 1 base and J by 8 bases, with 11 bases between them. CDR1 and CDR2 from the germline V gene are SEHNR and FQNEAQ (reference sequence). The CDR3 covers 14 residues.

The chain couples TRBV30 to TRBJ1-2; D remains unclear. Trimming took 2 bases from V and 1 from J, leaving 11 bases between them. This CDR3 spans 14 amino acids. The germline CDR1 and CDR2 sequences are GTSNPN and SVGIG (reference sequence). The CDR3 sequence: CAWSQTDLNYGYTF. For the CDR3, the DNA is TGTGCCTGGAGTCAAACAGACCTTAACTATGGCTACACCTTC.